The table lists the clone carrying this T cell receptor (beta chain) with many counts. Time point meaning: before trial treatment. Treatment of the donors consisted of nivolumab and ipilimumab (plus aspirin, low-dose cyclophosphamide and low-dose radiotherapy). As a condition of eligibility, patients had advanced solid tumors lacking tumor-infiltrating lymphocytes. Both TCRalpha and TCRbeta chains were reverse transcribed with V-gene-specific primers. TCR amplification ran approximately 20 PCR cycles using constant-region and V-primer adapter primers. TCRdb reprocessed the reads with MiXCR, giving one entry per CDR3 protein. This sample has about 60,000 distinct CDR3 sequences, with less than 25% found just once. This sample is part of a study of low-dose radiotherapy and immunotherapy resistance in tumors. About the research overall: While receiving nivolumab 240 mg every two weeks, patients also received ipilimumab 1 mg/kg every six weeks, both intravenously. Every two weeks, cyclophosphamide 200 mg/m2 was infused one day before radiation plus immunotherapy.

From germline, CDR1 is SGHRS and CDR2 YFSETQ. CDR3 size: 14 residues. V gave up 5 bases and J gave up 8 bases, with 17 bases separating them. The receptor's source is a male donor with prostate cancer. The V and J genes are TRBV5-1 and TRBJ2-1, with TRBD2 as a possible D gene (5 bases). This specimen was PBMCs, taken before treatment. DNA for the CDR3: TGCGCCAGCAGTTTAACCGGGATTTGGGATGAGCAGTTCTTC. It codes for CASSLTGIWDEQFF.